Presented here are 25 T cell receptor beta chains from one specimen sequenced in a study of spatial heterogeneity in lung cancer. Sample time point: sample taken at primary tumor resection. TCRdb fed the 5' RACE reads into MiXCR, producing one record per CDR3 protein. Found here are about 45,000 distinct CDR3 sequences, approximately 6.3% of them singletons; the top ten hold about 40%. This material consisted of PBMCs, taken at surgery. The receptors come from a female donor with early-stage non-small cell lung cancer.

This clonotype was found many times. The chain couples TRBV3-1 to TRBJ2-3; D gene uncertain. Germline CDR1 LGHDT, CDR2 YNNKEL (reference sequence). The germline V and J ends were trimmed by 2 bases and 3 bases, with 6 bases remaining between them. This CDR3 spans 13 amino acids. Here the CDR3 DNA reads TGTGCCAGCAGCCAATTTACTACAGATACGCAGTATTTT. The encoded protein is CASSQFTTDTQYF.

This clonotype came up many times. The gene calls are TRBV5-1 and TRBJ1-6; D gene unclear. This CDR3 has 13 residues. V was trimmed by 0 bases and J by 11 bases, leaving 9 bases between them. Germline V gene lookup returns CDR1 SGHRS and CDR2 YFSETQ. In DNA, the CDR3 is TGCGCCAGCAGCTTGGCCGGAAGGCCACCCCTCCACTTT. It translates to CASSLAGRPPLHF.

This clonotype was observed many times. The chain has TRBV7-2 and TRBJ2-3, with no clear D. V was trimmed by 2 bases and J by 0 bases, leaving 6 bases between them. The CDR3 has 14 amino acids. Germline CDR1 is SGHTA and CDR2 is FQGNSA. The CDR3 nucleotides are TGTGCCAGCAGCTTAATGGAGAGCACAGATACGCAGTATTTT. Translation: CASSLMESTDTQYF.

The chain uses TRBV5-1 and TRBJ2-7; D possibly corresponds to TRBD1 (5 bases). Deletions cut 0 bases from V and 1 base from J, with 8 bases between. CDR1 and CDR2 from the germline V gene are SGHRS and YFSETQ. CDR3 length: 14 residues. The CDR3 protein is CASSLGTISYEQYF. In nucleotides, the CDR3 is TGCGCCAGCAGCTTGGGGACAATATCCTACGAGCAGTACTTC.

Many counts were recorded for this clonotype. The chain links TRBV12-3 or TRBV12-4 to TRBJ1-6, with TRBD1 matching over 9 bases. V was pared by 7 bases and J by 6 bases, with 4 bases of the junction left unmatched. This CDR3 region has 14 residues. Here the CDR3 reads CASTHRGLNSPLHF. CDR3 DNA: TGTGCCAGCACTCACAGGGGGCTTAATTCACCCCTCCACTTT.

This clonotype was detected only a few times. The CDR3 coding sequence is TGTGCCAGCAGCTTGGTCGGGACAGCCAACACTGAAGCTTTCTTT. It yields the protein CASSLVGTANTEAFF. The chain links TRBV5-4 to TRBJ1-1, with 7 bases identical to TRBD1. The trim removed 0 bases at V and 2 bases at J, leaving 4 bases unmatched. Germline assignment: CDR1 SGHNT and CDR2 YYREEE (reference sequence). CDR3 length equals 15 residues.

This clonotype was detected only a few times. This CDR3 is CASSGGADNYGYTF. The DNA of the CDR3 is TGTGCCAGCTCCGGTGGAGCGGATAACTATGGCTACACCTTC. The V call is TRBV2, the J call TRBJ1-2; D remains ambiguous. Germline lookup yields CDR1 SNHLY and CDR2 FYNNEI. The CDR3 spans 14 residues. The V gene lost 8 bases and the J gene lost 1 base, with 14 bases spanning the gap.

This clonotype came up many times. The V gene is TRBV20-1, the J gene TRBJ1-5; tentative D call: TRBD1 (6 bases). CDR1 is DFQATT and CDR2 is SNEGSKA in the germline V gene (reference sequence). The V gene lost 5 bases and the J gene lost 0 bases, with 11 bases spanning the gap. This CDR3 is 14 amino acids long. CDR3 nucleotide sequence: TGCAGTGCTTCCGACAGGCATAGCAATCAGCCCCAGCATTTT. It yields the protein CSASDRHSNQPQHF.

This clonotype appeared a few times. J is TRBJ2-3 and V is TRBV5-1; TRBD1 agrees at 8 bases. CDR1 and CDR2 (germline): SGHRS, YFSETQ. The CDR3 is made up of 14 amino acids. The J segment lost 2 bases and the V segment lost 6 bases, leaving 5 bases of the junction unmatched. DNA of the CDR3: TGCGCCAGCAAGGACAGGGTCAACACAGATACGCAGTATTTT. Translation: CASKDRVNTDTQYF.

Many counts were recorded for this clonotype. V is TRBV12-3 or TRBV12-4 and J is TRBJ1-2, with D maybe TRBD1 (6 bases). V lost 7 bases and J lost 6, with 15 bases in between. The CDR3 has 13 amino acids. Here the CDR3 DNA reads TGTGCCAGCACTCAGGAGGGGGGACATGGCTACACCTTC. This sequence encodes CASTQEGGHGYTF.

This clonotype has ten or more counts. The DNA for the CDR3 is TGTGCCAGCAGGAGAGGGTCCAGCTACGAGCAGTACTTC. Amino acid sequence: CASRRGSSYEQYF. The gene calls are TRBV6-6 and TRBJ2-7, with D perhaps TRBD2 (5 bases). The germline V and J ends were trimmed by 6 bases and 3 bases, with 12 bases remaining between them. Germline V gives CDR1 MNHNY, CDR2 SVGAGI (reference sequence). The CDR3 contains 13 residues.

This clonotype was picked up many times. The chain has TRBV20-1 and TRBJ2-1; a possible D gene is TRBD2 (6 bases). Trimming removed 3 bases from V and 7 bases from J, with 10 bases in between. CDR3 length: 12 amino acids. Germline V gene sequence: CDR1 DFQATT, CDR2 SNEGSKA (reference sequence). In DNA form, the CDR3 reads TGCAGTGCTAGCTGGGGGAGGAATGAGCAGTTCTTC. Translated: CSASWGRNEQFF.

This clonotype was detected ten times or more. The chain combines TRBV12-3 or TRBV12-4 with TRBJ2-5; a possible D gene is TRBD2 (7 bases). CDR3 length: 15 residues. V lost 3 bases, J lost 5 bases, and 16 bases lay in between. The CDR3 region is CASSFRSRGGETQYF. Written as DNA, the CDR3 is TGTGCCAGCAGTTTTAGGTCACGCGGGGGCGAGACCCAGTACTTC.

This clonotype was observed many times. The chain is built from TRBV25-1 and TRBJ1-1; tentative D call: TRBD1 (5 bases). The CDR3 is made up of 11 amino acids. The germline gives CDR1 MGHDK, CDR2 SYGVNS. Trimming removed 10 bases at V and 4 bases at J, with 10 bases between. DNA for the CDR3: TGTGCCACCATTGACAGCACTGAAGCTTTCTTT. Its protein is CATIDSTEAFF.

There are many counts of this clonotype. V is TRBV12-3 or TRBV12-4 and J is TRBJ1-2; 11 bases line up with TRBD1. The CDR3 runs to 16 residues. V trimming: 0 bases; J trimming: 4 bases; junction bases outside the gene matches: 4. As DNA, the CDR3 is TGTGCCAGCAGTTTAGCGGGACAGGGGGACGTCTATGGCTACACCTTC. This codes for CASSLAGQGDVYGYTF.

The table lists this clonotype with many counts. The chain has TRBV29-1 and TRBJ2-5; D possibly corresponds to TRBD2 (7 bases). Trimming left V 7 bases short and J 1 base short, with 16 bases between. Germline CDR1 and CDR2: SQVTM and ANQGSEA. The CDR3 has 14 amino acids. CDR3 loop: CSGCPGGSQETQYF. As DNA, the CDR3 is TGCAGCGGTTGTCCGGGGGGCTCCCAAGAGACCCAGTACTTC. The full variable domain, its missing parts supplied by reference TRBV29-1 and TRBJ2-5, is SAVISQKPSRDICQRGTSLTIQCQVDSQVTMMFWYRQQPGQSLTLIATANQGSEATYESGFVIDKFPISRPNLTFSTLTVSNMSPEDSSIYLCSGCPGGSQETQYFGPGTRLLVL.

This clonotype was recorded at least ten times. The chain combines TRBV12-5 with TRBJ2-3; D gene unclear. The length of the CDR3 is 13 residues. V shed 0 bases and J shed 4 bases, with 5 bases lying between them. Looked up from germline, CDR1 is LGHNT and CDR2 is FRNRAP. DNA of the CDR3: TGTGCTAGTGGTTTGGTTGAATCAGATACGCAGTATTTT. Amino acid sequence: CASGLVESDTQYF.

This clonotype has only a few counts. The J gene is TRBJ2-1, the V gene TRBV12-3 or TRBV12-4; either TRBD1 or TRBD2 may fit D (5 bases each). Trimming removed 2 bases at V and 8 bases at J, with 13 bases between. CDR3 length: 14 amino acids. The CDR3 sequence: CASSLRQGPDEQFF. CDR3 coding DNA: TGTGCCAGCAGTTTAAGGCAGGGACCGGATGAGCAGTTCTTC.

This chain joins TRBV7-2 and TRBJ2-3, with D possibly matching TRBD2 (7 bases). Germline V gene lookup returns CDR1 SGHTA and CDR2 FQGNSA. V was cut by 6 bases and J by 2 bases, with 24 bases left in between. The CDR3 runs to 18 residues. The CDR3 nucleotides read TGTGCCAGCAGTCTAGGGGGGTCAGGGCGGGGGTACACAGATACGCAGTATTTT. This codes for CASSLGGSGRGYTDTQYF.

This clonotype was detected a few times. V gene TRBV2 combines with J gene TRBJ2-5; the D gene is possibly TRBD2 (5 bases). Per the germline V gene, CDR1 is SNHLY and CDR2 is FYNNEI. The germline V and J ends were trimmed by 4 bases and 5 bases, with 14 bases remaining between them. This CDR3 has 14 amino acids. CDR3 nucleotide sequence: TGTGCCAGCAGTGCCGCGGCTAGCAGCGAGACCCAGTACTTC. Translated: CASSAAASSETQYF.

This clonotype was observed many times. V gene TRBV18 combines with J gene TRBJ2-7; the match to TRBD1 covers 7 bases. Trimming at V came to 3 bases and at J to 2 bases, leaving 1 base not matched to a gene. Germline lookup yields CDR1 KGHSH and CDR2 LQKENI. The CDR3 runs 13 residues. The CDR3 region has the DNA TGTGCCAGCTCACCTGGGACAGCCTACGAGCAGTACTTC. Translation: CASSPGTAYEQYF.

This chain links TRBV5-1 with TRBJ2-7, with D perhaps matching TRBD1 (6 bases). The CDR3 extends over 13 amino acids. Germline V gives CDR1 SGHRS, CDR2 YFSETQ. V was clipped by 4 bases and J by 5 bases, with 13 bases between them. CDR3 nucleotide sequence: TGCGCCAGCAGCCTGAGCCGGGACAACGAGCAGTACTTC. It specifies CASSLSRDNEQYF.

This chain uses TRBV27 with TRBJ1-5; D not certain. The V gene's germline CDR1 is MNHEY and CDR2 SMNVEV (reference sequence). The CDR3 covers 13 residues. Trimming cost V 6 bases and J 0 bases, with 6 bases left between them. CDR3 nucleotides: TGTGCCAGCAGCCCCTATAGCAATCAGCCCCAGCATTTT. Encoded protein: CASSPYSNQPQHF.

V usage is TRBV11-2 and J usage is TRBJ2-3; TRBD2 might be the D (6 bases). Germline values: CDR1 SGHAT, CDR2 FQNNGV. CDR3 length: 15 amino acids. With 1 base removed from V and 4 bases from J, the gap between germline ends came to 12 bases. CDR3 sequence reads: CASSLAGWGADTQYF. DNA of the CDR3: TGTGCCAGCAGCTTAGCAGGGTGGGGGGCAGATACGCAGTATTTT. Full variable domain (remainder filled in from reference TRBV11-2 and TRBJ2-3): EAGVAQSPRYKIIEKRQSVAFWCNPISGHATLYWYQQILGQGPKLLIQFQNNGVVDDSQLPKDRFSAERLKGVDSTLKIQPAKLEDSAVYLCASSLAGWGADTQYFGPGTRLTVL.

This clonotype was counted at least ten times. The chain carries TRBV5-1 and TRBJ1-2; D might be TRBD1 (5 bases). With 4 bases removed from V and 4 bases from J, the gap between germline ends came to 20 bases. The CDR3 consists of 16 residues. The germline CDR1 and CDR2 sequences are SGHRS and YFSETQ. Written as DNA, the CDR3 is TGCGCCAGCAGCCCCCGTGGTGGTTCAGGGCCCTATGGCTACACCTTC. It yields the protein CASSPRGGSGPYGYTF.